The rows below give T cell receptor beta chains drawn from one sample of a study of cytotoxic CD8 clonotypes in ibrutinib-treated CLL. Method: immunoSEQ multiplex PCR; TCRdb's copy keeps in-frame clones and lacks some. The sample includes fewer than 75,000 clones, approximately 71% of them seen just once. The material sequenced was PBMCs, taken after 12 months of ibrutinib treatment. The receptors stem from a human donor with chronic lymphocytic leukemia. Each CDR3 is given with its conserved first and last residue. Each record gives: D gene, V gene, clone size, J gene, CDR3 DNA, CDR3 protein. The D gene is left open where the match is weak. Size values are once, few and many counts, or a class for expanded clones, and some rows have none.

d_call: NA; v_call: TRBV18; clone_size: NA; j_call: TRBJ2-5; cdr3_nt: TGTGCCAGCTCACCACGTACAGGAAAAGAGACCCAGTACTTC; cdr3_aa: CASSPRTGKETQYF
d_call: NA; v_call: TRBV19; clone_size: NA; j_call: TRBJ2-6; cdr3_nt: TGTGCCAGTAGTATAGTTGGGGCAATCAGCTCTGGGGCCAACGTCCTGACTTTC; cdr3_aa: CASSIVGAISSGANVLTF
d_call: TRBD2; v_call: TRBV28; clone_size: NA; j_call: TRBJ2-7; cdr3_nt: TGTGCCAGCAGTTTTACTAGCGGGTACTACGAGCAGTACTTC; cdr3_aa: CASSFTSGYYEQYF
d_call: TRBD2; v_call: TRBV9; clone_size: NA; j_call: TRBJ2-7; cdr3_nt: TGTGCCAGCAGTTACGGTGCGGGAGCCTACGAGCAGTACTTC; cdr3_aa: CASSYGAGAYEQYF
d_call: NA; v_call: TRBV10-3; clone_size: NA; j_call: TRBJ2-3; cdr3_nt: TGTGCCATCAGACAGGGTGGATCTAGCACAGATACGCAGTATTTT; cdr3_aa: CAIRQGGSSTDTQYF
d_call: TRBD2; v_call: TRBV5-4; clone_size: once; j_call: TRBJ2-3; cdr3_nt: TGTGCCAGCAGCACACCGGGACTAGCGGGTAGCACAGATACGCAGTATTTT; cdr3_aa: CASSTPGLAGSTDTQYF
d_call: NA; v_call: TRBV6-1; clone_size: NA; j_call: TRBJ2-7; cdr3_nt: TGTGCCAGCAGTGAAGCAGACCCCAGTACCTACGAGCAGTACTTC; cdr3_aa: CASSEADPSTYEQYF
d_call: TRBD2; v_call: TRBV19; clone_size: NA; j_call: TRBJ2-1; cdr3_nt: TGTGCCAGTAGCAACCGGGACTATATATTAAATGAGCAGTTCTTC; cdr3_aa: CASSNRDYILNEQFF
d_call: NA; v_call: TRBV7-9; clone_size: NA; j_call: TRBJ1-2; cdr3_nt: TGTGCCAGCAGCTTAGGGCAGGGCTATGGCTACACCTTC; cdr3_aa: CASSLGQGYGYTF
d_call: TRBD1; v_call: TRBV19; clone_size: NA; j_call: TRBJ1-5; cdr3_nt: TGTGCCAGTAGTGCCAGGGGGAGCGGCAATCAGCCCCAGCATTTT; cdr3_aa: CASSARGSGNQPQHF
d_call: NA; v_call: TRBV30; clone_size: NA; j_call: TRBJ1-4; cdr3_nt: TGTGCCTGGAGTGTACTCGACGGGAGGAATGAAAAACTGTTTTTT; cdr3_aa: CAWSVLDGRNEKLFF
d_call: NA; v_call: TRBV5-4; clone_size: NA; j_call: TRBJ2-7; cdr3_nt: TGTGCCAGCAGCTTGGTAGGGGATTACGAGCAGTACTTC; cdr3_aa: CASSLVGDYEQYF
d_call: TRBD2; v_call: TRBV28; clone_size: NA; j_call: TRBJ2-3; cdr3_nt: TGTGCCAGCAGCCCGGTTCTAGCGGGCACAGATACGCAGTATTTT; cdr3_aa: CASSPVLAGTDTQYF
d_call: NA; v_call: TRBV11-2; clone_size: few; j_call: TRBJ1-3; cdr3_nt: TGTGCCAGCAGCTTATGGGGCAGGGGTCACTCTGGAAACACCATATATTTT; cdr3_aa: CASSLWGRGHSGNTIYF
d_call: TRBD1; v_call: TRBV27; clone_size: NA; j_call: TRBJ2-4; cdr3_nt: TGTGCCAGCAGTTTAGGAGGACAGGGTTGGGACATTCAGTACTTC; cdr3_aa: CASSLGGQGWDIQYF
d_call: TRBD1; v_call: TRBV15; clone_size: NA; j_call: TRBJ2-2; cdr3_nt: TGTGCCACCAGCAGAGATATAAGGACAGGGTATACCGGGGAGCTGTTTTTT; cdr3_aa: CATSRDIRTGYTGELFF
d_call: NA; v_call: TRBV11-1; clone_size: NA; j_call: TRBJ1-2; cdr3_nt: TGTGCCAGCAGCTTAGGTCCGGGGCCTAACTATGGCTACACCTTC; cdr3_aa: CASSLGPGPNYGYTF
d_call: NA; v_call: TRBV18; clone_size: NA; j_call: TRBJ2-7; cdr3_nt: TGTGCCAGCTCACCACTCCCAGGAACACCACAATCTTCCTACGAGCAGTACTTC; cdr3_aa: CASSPLPGTPQSSYEQYF
d_call: NA; v_call: TRBV28; clone_size: NA; j_call: TRBJ1-4; cdr3_nt: TGTGCCAGCAGGGGGGGAGCTAATGAAAAACTGTTTTTT; cdr3_aa: CASRGGANEKLFF
d_call: NA; v_call: TRBV6-1; clone_size: NA; j_call: TRBJ1-5; cdr3_nt: TGTGCCAGCACCGCGGGGGGGGGCAATCAGCCCCAGCATTTT; cdr3_aa: CASTAGGGNQPQHF
d_call: NA; v_call: TRBV10-3; clone_size: NA; j_call: TRBJ2-1; cdr3_nt: TGTGCCATCAGTGAGAGCGGGTCCTACAATGAGCAGTTCTTC; cdr3_aa: CAISESGSYNEQFF
d_call: TRBD2; v_call: TRBV5-4; clone_size: NA; j_call: TRBJ2-1; cdr3_nt: TGTGCCAGCAGCTTGGAGGTAGCGGGAGCTAGCAATGAGCAGTTCTTC; cdr3_aa: CASSLEVAGASNEQFF
d_call: TRBD1; v_call: TRBV6-1; clone_size: NA; j_call: TRBJ1-4; cdr3_nt: TGTGCCAGCAGTCCCGACAGGGCCCTAAAACTGTTTTTT; cdr3_aa: CASSPDRALKLFF
d_call: NA; v_call: TRBV9; clone_size: once; j_call: TRBJ2-3; cdr3_nt: TGTGCCAGCATGCCGGAATTAAGCACAGATACGCAGTATTTT; cdr3_aa: CASMPELSTDTQYF
d_call: NA; v_call: TRBV15; clone_size: NA; j_call: TRBJ2-5; cdr3_nt: TGTGCCACCAGCAGAGATCTGCCAGAGGAGACCCAGTACTTC; cdr3_aa: CATSRDLPEETQYF
d_call: NA; v_call: TRBV30; clone_size: NA; j_call: TRBJ1-5; cdr3_nt: TGTGCCTGGAGTGGAGGGAAAAATCAGCCCCAGCATTTT; cdr3_aa: CAWSGGKNQPQHF
d_call: TRBD1; v_call: TRBV2; clone_size: NA; j_call: TRBJ1-2; cdr3_nt: TGTGCCAGCAGAGACAGGGGTGCCTATGGCTACACCTTC; cdr3_aa: CASRDRGAYGYTF
d_call: NA; v_call: TRBV7-9; clone_size: NA; j_call: TRBJ2-2; cdr3_nt: TGTGCCAGCAGCTCAACAGGGACCGGGGAGCTGTTTTTT; cdr3_aa: CASSSTGTGELFF
d_call: NA; v_call: TRBV30; clone_size: NA; j_call: TRBJ1-3; cdr3_nt: TGTGCCTGGAGTGGTCAGGGGTCTGGAAACACCATATATTTT; cdr3_aa: CAWSGQGSGNTIYF
d_call: TRBD2; v_call: TRBV28; clone_size: NA; j_call: TRBJ2-7; cdr3_nt: TGTGCCAGCAGTTTTGGCAGCGGGAGAACGGACGAGCAGTACTTC; cdr3_aa: CASSFGSGRTDEQYF
d_call: NA; v_call: TRBV19; clone_size: NA; j_call: TRBJ2-1; cdr3_nt: TGTGCCAGTAGTATAGATTTTTTTACAGGCAATGAGCAGTTCTTC; cdr3_aa: CASSIDFFTGNEQFF
d_call: TRBD1; v_call: TRBV5-1; clone_size: NA; j_call: TRBJ1-1; cdr3_nt: TGCGCCAGCAGCTTCCAGGGGGCGCGAGACACTGAAGCTTTCTTT; cdr3_aa: CASSFQGARDTEAFF
d_call: TRBD2; v_call: TRBV18; clone_size: NA; j_call: TRBJ2-3; cdr3_nt: TGTGCCAGCTCACCACTCGGACTAGCTAACACAGATACGCAGTATTTT; cdr3_aa: CASSPLGLANTDTQYF
d_call: NA; v_call: TRBV10-3; clone_size: NA; j_call: TRBJ2-1; cdr3_nt: TGTGCCATCAGTGAGGGTAGCGGATACAATGAGCAGTTCTTC; cdr3_aa: CAISEGSGYNEQFF
d_call: NA; v_call: TRBV4-3; clone_size: NA; j_call: TRBJ2-1; cdr3_nt: TGCGCCAGCAGCCAATCCCTAGCGACTGAGCAGTTCTTC; cdr3_aa: CASSQSLATEQFF
d_call: NA; v_call: TRBV5-6; clone_size: NA; j_call: TRBJ2-7; cdr3_nt: TGTGCCAGCAGCTTGGTGGGCAGGGGCGAGCAGTACTTC; cdr3_aa: CASSLVGRGEQYF
d_call: TRBD2; v_call: TRBV5-1; clone_size: NA; j_call: TRBJ2-1; cdr3_nt: TGCGCCAGCAGCTTGGGGACGGGCGGGAGCTACAATGAGCAGTTCTTC; cdr3_aa: CASSLGTGGSYNEQFF
d_call: NA; v_call: TRBV19; clone_size: NA; j_call: TRBJ2-3; cdr3_nt: TGTGCCAGTTCCGGACCGGGGAGAACCAATACGCAGTATTTT; cdr3_aa: CASSGPGRTNTQYF
d_call: TRBD1; v_call: TRBV5-1; clone_size: NA; j_call: TRBJ1-3; cdr3_nt: TGCGCCAGCAGCTTACTAGGGACAGGGGGCGCGAACACCATATATTTT; cdr3_aa: CASSLLGTGGANTIYF
d_call: TRBD2; v_call: TRBV27; clone_size: NA; j_call: TRBJ2-2; cdr3_nt: TGTGCCAGCAGGTGGGGGGGAGGGGAGCTGTTTTTT; cdr3_aa: CASRWGGGELFF
d_call: NA; v_call: TRBV10-3; clone_size: few; j_call: TRBJ1-5; cdr3_nt: TGTGCCATCAGTGAGTCGAGTGTCGATCAGCCCCAGCATTTT; cdr3_aa: CAISESSVDQPQHF
d_call: TRBD1; v_call: TRBV4-3; clone_size: NA; j_call: TRBJ1-2; cdr3_nt: TGCGCCAGCAGCCCGGGACAGAATCGAGATGGCTACACCTTC; cdr3_aa: CASSPGQNRDGYTF
d_call: NA; v_call: TRBV7-9; clone_size: NA; j_call: TRBJ2-5; cdr3_nt: TGTGCCAGCAGCTTGCAAGAGACCCAGTACTTC; cdr3_aa: CASSLQETQYF
d_call: NA; v_call: TRBV6-5; clone_size: NA; j_call: TRBJ2-7; cdr3_nt: TGTGCCAGCACCAGCCCTGGAGTGCCCTACGAGCAGTACTTC; cdr3_aa: CASTSPGVPYEQYF
d_call: NA; v_call: TRBV30; clone_size: NA; j_call: TRBJ2-7; cdr3_nt: TGTGCCTGGAGTGTAAAAAGCCCCGGCGAGCAGTACTTC; cdr3_aa: CAWSVKSPGEQYF
d_call: TRBD1; v_call: TRBV4-1; clone_size: NA; j_call: TRBJ2-7; cdr3_nt: TGCGCCAGCAGCACCCCGGGACAGGGCTACGAGCAGTACTTC; cdr3_aa: CASSTPGQGYEQYF
d_call: NA; v_call: TRBV7-8; clone_size: NA; j_call: TRBJ1-2; cdr3_nt: TGTGCCAGCAGCTTAGACCCGTATGGCTACACCTTC; cdr3_aa: CASSLDPYGYTF
d_call: NA; v_call: TRBV27; clone_size: NA; j_call: TRBJ2-7; cdr3_nt: TGTGCCAGCAGTTTAAGCTCCCACTACGAGCAGTACTTC; cdr3_aa: CASSLSSHYEQYF
d_call: NA; v_call: TRBV4-2; clone_size: NA; j_call: TRBJ2-2; cdr3_nt: TGTGCCAGCAGCCAAGAAAGCCGGGTAGGGGAGCTGTTTTTT; cdr3_aa: CASSQESRVGELFF
d_call: NA; v_call: TRBV21-1; clone_size: NA; j_call: TRBJ2-3; cdr3_nt: TGTGCCAGCAGCAAGGAGACAGGTCGGATTAACACAGATACGCAGTATTTT; cdr3_aa: CASSKETGRINTDTQYF
d_call: NA; v_call: TRBV28; clone_size: NA; j_call: TRBJ2-7; cdr3_nt: TGTGCCAGCAGTTTGACAGGCAACTCCTACGAGCAGTACTTC; cdr3_aa: CASSLTGNSYEQYF
d_call: NA; v_call: TRBV5-1; clone_size: NA; j_call: TRBJ2-1; cdr3_nt: TGCGCCAGCAGCAAGGATGGTTGGCTAGCCAATGAGCAGTTCTTC; cdr3_aa: CASSKDGWLANEQFF
d_call: NA; v_call: TRBV5-1; clone_size: NA; j_call: TRBJ2-2; cdr3_nt: TGCGCCAGCAGCTTAAGAAACACCGGGGAGCTGTTTTTT; cdr3_aa: CASSLRNTGELFF